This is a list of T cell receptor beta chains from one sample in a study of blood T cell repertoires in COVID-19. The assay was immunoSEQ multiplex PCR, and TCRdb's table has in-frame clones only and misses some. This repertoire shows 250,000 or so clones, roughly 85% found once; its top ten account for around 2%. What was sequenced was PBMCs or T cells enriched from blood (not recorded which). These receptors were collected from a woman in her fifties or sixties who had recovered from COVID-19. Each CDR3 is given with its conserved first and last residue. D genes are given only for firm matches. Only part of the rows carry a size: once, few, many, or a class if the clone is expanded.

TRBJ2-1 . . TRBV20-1 CSASSLATNEQFF TGCAGTGCTAGTAGTCTAGCTACCAATGAGCAGTTCTTC
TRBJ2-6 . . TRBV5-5 CASSLDGSGANVLTF TGTGCCAGCAGTCTTGACGGGTCTGGGGCCAACGTCCTGACTTTC
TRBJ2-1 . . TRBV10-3 CAISESGGSSYNEQFF TGTGCCATCAGTGAGTCAGGGGGTAGCTCCTACAATGAGCAGTTCTTC
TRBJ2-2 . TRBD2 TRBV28 CASSLLPSTSGENNTGELFF TGTGCCAGCAGTTTGCTCCCTTCGACTAGCGGGGAAAATAACACCGGGGAGCTGTTTTTT
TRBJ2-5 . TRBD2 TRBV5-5 CASSRTSGRGETQYF TGTGCCAGCAGCAGGACTAGCGGGAGGGGGGAGACCCAGTACTTC
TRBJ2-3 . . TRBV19 CASSILAADTQYF TGTGCCAGTAGTATACTAGCCGCAGATACGCAGTATTTT
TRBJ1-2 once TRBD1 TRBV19 CASSIVGQGARLYGYTF TGTGCCAGTAGTATAGTCGGACAGGGGGCGAGGTTGTATGGCTACACCTTC
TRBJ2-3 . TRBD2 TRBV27 CASRLAGTTDTQYF TGTGCCAGCAGACTAGCGGGCACCACAGATACGCAGTATTTT
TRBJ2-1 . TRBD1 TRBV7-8 CASSLGTGDYNEQFF TGTGCCAGCAGCTTAGGGACAGGGGACTACAATGAGCAGTTCTTC
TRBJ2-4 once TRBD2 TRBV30 CAWSSSGSIQYF TGTGCCTGGAGTTCTAGCGGGAGCATTCAGTACTTC
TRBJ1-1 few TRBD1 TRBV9 CASSVGTAHEAFF TGTGCCAGCAGCGTGGGGACAGCCCATGAAGCTTTCTTT
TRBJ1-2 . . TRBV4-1 CASSQVRGFYTF TGCGCCAGCAGCCAAGTTCGGGGGTTCTACACCTTC
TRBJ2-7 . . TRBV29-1 CSVEEGRGYEQYF TGCAGCGTTGAAGAGGGCAGGGGCTACGAGCAGTACTTC
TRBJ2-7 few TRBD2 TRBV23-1 CASSQSETSGAYEQYF TGCGCCAGCAGTCAATCCGAGACTAGCGGGGCCTACGAGCAGTACTTC
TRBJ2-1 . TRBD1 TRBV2 CASTTTGGEQFF TGTGCCAGCACCACTACAGGGGGTGAGCAGTTCTTC
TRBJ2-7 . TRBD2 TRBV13 CASSPRGLAGEREQYF TGTGCCAGCAGCCCCAGAGGACTAGCGGGAGAAAGGGAGCAGTACTTC
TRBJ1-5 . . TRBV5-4 CASSRDNQPQHF TGTGCCAGCAGCCGGGATAATCAGCCCCAGCATTTT
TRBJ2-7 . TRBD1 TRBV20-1 CSVKQGNEQYF TGCAGTGTTAAACAGGGGAACGAGCAGTACTTC
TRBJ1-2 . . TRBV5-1 CASSLGQGNSDYGYTF TGCGCCAGCAGCTTGGGGCAGGGGAATTCGGACTATGGCTACACCTTC
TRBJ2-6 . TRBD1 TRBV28 CASSRDSPSGANVLTF TGTGCCAGCAGCAGGGACAGTCCCTCTGGGGCCAACGTCCTGACTTTC
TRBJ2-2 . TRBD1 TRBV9 CASRTGTPTFGGELFF TGTGCCAGCAGGACAGGGACACCGACCTTCGGAGGGGAGCTGTTTTTT
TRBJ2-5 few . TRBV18 CASSPPSQGRETQYF TGTGCCAGCTCACCACCTTCCCAGGGTCGGGAGACCCAGTACTTC
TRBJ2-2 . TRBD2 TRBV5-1 CASSFPGGEWNGELFF TGCGCCAGCAGCTTTCCGGGGGGAGAGTGGAACGGGGAGCTGTTTTTT
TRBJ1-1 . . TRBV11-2 CASSYAQGGTEAFF TGTGCCAGCAGCTACGCACAGGGTGGGACTGAAGCTTTCTTT
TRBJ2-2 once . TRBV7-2 CASSQRQGPNTGELFF TGTGCCAGCAGCCAGCGCCAGGGCCCGAACACCGGGGAGCTGTTTTTT
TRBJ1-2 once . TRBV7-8 CASKSGIHYGYTF TGTGCCAGCAAGTCAGGGATTCACTATGGCTACACCTTC
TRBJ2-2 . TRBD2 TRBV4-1 CASSQDRSSGRSTGELFF TGCGCCAGCAGCCAAGATCGCTCTAGCGGGAGATCGACGGGGGAGCTGTTTTTT
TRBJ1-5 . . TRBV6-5 CASSRDTSNQPQHF TGTGCCAGCAGTCGGGACACTTCCAATCAGCCCCAGCATTTT
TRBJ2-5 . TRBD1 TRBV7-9 CASSRGGNPIQETQYF TGTGCCAGCTCCAGAGGGGGCAACCCGATACAAGAGACCCAGTACTTC
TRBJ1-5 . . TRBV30 CAWSRGSNQPQHF TGTGCCTGGAGTAGAGGGAGCAATCAGCCCCAGCATTTT
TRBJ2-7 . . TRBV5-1 CASSLEGKVYEQYF TGCGCCAGCAGCTTGGAGGGGAAGGTCTACGAGCAGTACTTC
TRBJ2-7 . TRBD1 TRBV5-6 CASSSRGQGAKEQYF TGTGCCAGCAGCTCGAGGGGACAGGGGGCGAAAGAGCAGTACTTC
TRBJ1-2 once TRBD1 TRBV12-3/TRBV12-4 CASSRQGGGGYTF TGTGCCAGCAGCCGACAAGGGGGCGGTGGCTACACCTTC
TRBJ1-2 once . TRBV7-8 CASSSNRELFGGYTF TGTGCCAGCAGCTCCAACAGGGAACTTTTTGGTGGCTACACCTTC
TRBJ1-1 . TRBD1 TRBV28 CASRTGDFMNTEAFF TGTGCCAGTCGGACAGGGGATTTCATGAACACTGAAGCTTTCTTT
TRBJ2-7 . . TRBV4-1 CASSQDLTGDLYEQYF TGCGCCAGCAGCCAAGATCTAACAGGCGATCTCTACGAGCAGTACTTC
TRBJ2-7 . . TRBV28 CASSLDGIYEQYF TGTGCCAGCAGTTTGGACGGGATCTACGAGCAGTACTTC
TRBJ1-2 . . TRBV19 CASSMMGRQNYGYTF TGTGCCAGTAGTATGATGGGCAGGCAGAACTATGGCTACACCTTC
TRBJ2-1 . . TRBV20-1 CSALEFWEQFF TGCAGTGCTTTAGAGTTTTGGGAGCAGTTCTTC
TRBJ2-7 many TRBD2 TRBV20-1 CSASSSGRPGGYEQYF TGCAGTGCTAGTTCGAGCGGGAGGCCGGGAGGTTACGAGCAGTACTTC
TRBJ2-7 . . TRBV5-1 CASRTGLSGEQYF TGCGCCAGCAGAACGGGACTTTCCGGGGAGCAGTACTTC
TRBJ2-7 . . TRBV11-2 CASSANSGLFYEQYF TGTGCCAGCAGCGCAAACTCGGGACTTTTCTACGAGCAGTACTTC
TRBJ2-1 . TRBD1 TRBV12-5 CASGPAPGQKTYNEQFF TGTGCTAGTGGTCCGGCCCCGGGACAGAAAACCTACAATGAGCAGTTCTTC
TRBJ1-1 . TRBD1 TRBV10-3 CAISEPWTGNTEAFF TGTGCCATCAGTGAGCCATGGACAGGGAACACTGAAGCTTTCTTT
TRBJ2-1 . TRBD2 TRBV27 CASSFGTSGDNEQFF TGTGCCAGCAGTTTCGGGACTAGCGGCGACAATGAGCAGTTCTTC
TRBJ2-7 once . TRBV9 CASSVDSSERSSYEQYF TGTGCCAGCAGCGTTGATTCTTCTGAGCGGAGCTCCTACGAGCAGTACTTC
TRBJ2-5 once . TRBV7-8 CASSHSGARGTQYF TGTGCCAGCAGCCATTCAGGGGCCCGGGGGACCCAGTACTTC
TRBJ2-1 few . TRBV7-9 CASSLLSGGNNEQFF TGTGCCAGCAGCTTACTATCCGGCGGCAACAATGAGCAGTTCTTC
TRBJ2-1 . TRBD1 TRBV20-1 CSASPGTGAYNEQFF TGCAGTGCTAGTCCAGGGACAGGGGCTTACAATGAGCAGTTCTTC
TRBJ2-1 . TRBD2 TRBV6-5 CASSLGLAAYNEQFF TGTGCCAGCAGCTTAGGACTAGCGGCCTACAATGAGCAGTTCTTC
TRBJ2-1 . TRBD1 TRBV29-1 CSVSGTGLYNEQFF TGCAGCGTGTCCGGGACAGGCCTTTACAATGAGCAGTTCTTC
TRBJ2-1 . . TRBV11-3 CASSLDSDEQFF TGTGCCAGCAGCTTAGATTCTGATGAGCAGTTCTTC